What follows are 18 T cell receptor beta chains derived from one specimen sequenced in a study of post-analysis software for immune sequencing data. Points from the study as a whole: TRBV segments more frequent in patients than in controls numbered five and included TRBV5-6, TRBV5-1 and TRBV20-1.

Presence of unique molecular identifiers characterized the TCR beta cDNA libraries. Each CDR3 protein gets one entry after TCRdb re-called the PCR reads with MiXCR. The sample lists approximately 730,000 distinct CDR3 sequences; about half were seen once. These receptors' targets are unknown. Material for sequencing was blood. All receptors come from a girl aged 10 to 17 with multiple sclerosis.

This clonotype was found many times. The rearrangement links TRBV7-9 to TRBJ2-6, with 8 bases fitting TRBD1. The CDR3 has 15 residues. The germline gives CDR1 SEHNR, CDR2 FQNEAQ (reference sequence). V lost 5 bases to trimming and J lost 2 bases; unmatched junction nucleotides: 2. CDR3 sequence (DNA): TGTGCCAGCAGCATGACAGGGGCTGGGGCCAACGTCCTGACTTTC. Its protein product is CASSMTGAGANVLTF.

This clonotype appeared a few times. The chain recombines TRBV12-3 or TRBV12-4 with TRBJ1-2; TRBD1 agrees at 9 bases. This CDR3 contains 14 residues. Unmatched junction bases numbered 5, after V lost 7 bases and J lost 2 bases. The CDR3 region has the DNA TGTGCCAGCACCGTGGACAGGGGAAACTATGGCTACACCTTC. Translated, it gives CASTVDRGNYGYTF.

The chain couples TRBV6-5 to TRBJ2-6; TRBD1 matches 11 bases. Germline loops: CDR1 MNHEY, CDR2 SVGAGI. Germline trimming cut 0 bases from V and 4 bases from J; bases unmatched to any gene: 8. The CDR3 is 19 residues long. The CDR3 DNA reads TGTGCCAGCAGTTACTCAGGGACAGGGGGAGTACCGGGGGCCAACGTCCTGACTTTC. It translates to CASSYSGTGGVPGANVLTF.

A note on this clonotype: The junction and the germline gene differ at one end; a read error may be behind it. The chain carries TRBV27 and TRBJ2-7; D is unresolved. CDR3 size: 13 residues. Germline values: CDR1 MNHEY, CDR2 SMNVEV (reference sequence). The CDR3 loop reads CASRLFATYEQYF. The DNA of the CDR3 is TGTGCCAGCAGGTTATTTGCCACCTACGAGCAGTACTTC.

This clonotype was seen more than once but under ten times. The chain combines TRBV6-2 or TRBV6-3 with TRBJ1-1; D gene uncertain. With 2 bases removed from V and 0 bases from J, the gap between germline ends came to 16 bases. The CDR3 loop spans 17 amino acids. Germline V gene lookup returns CDR1 MNHEY and CDR2 SVGEGT. The CDR3, as DNA: TGTGCCAGCAGTTACGCCAACCAGGTATGGGTGAACACTGAAGCTTTCTTT. This codes for CASSYANQVWVNTEAFF.

The J gene is TRBJ1-2, the V gene TRBV10-3; D uncertain. The V and J ends lost 10 bases and 1 base respectively, with 13 bases between them. The CDR3 is 13 residues long. Germline V gives CDR1 ENHRY, CDR2 SYGVKD. CDR3 amino acids: CATGRGVNYGYTF. CDR3 bases: TGTGCCACCGGACGGGGAGTTAACTATGGCTACACCTTC.

The chain employs TRBV12-3 or TRBV12-4 and TRBJ2-4; 7 positions agree with TRBD2. The CDR3 consists of 19 residues. V trimming: 6 bases; J trimming: 0 bases; junction bases outside the gene matches: 17. CDR3 residues: CASSSLNPGGTIAKNIQYF. Here the CDR3 DNA reads TGTGCCAGCAGCTCCCTAAACCCGGGGGGTACTATAGCCAAAAACATTCAGTACTTC.

The chain has TRBV28 and TRBJ2-1, with a weak D call TRBD2 (6 bases). Per the germline V gene, CDR1 is MDHEN and CDR2 is SYDVKM. There are 15 residues in the CDR3. V dropped 4 bases and J dropped 6 bases, with 16 bases sitting between them. Here the CDR3 DNA reads TGTGCCAGCAGTTCACTAGCAGGTCCTGTCAATGAGCAGTTCTTC. Its translation: CASSSLAGPVNEQFF.

About this clonotype itself: This could be a read error, since a much larger clone is one nucleotide away. This sequence joins TRBV12-3 or TRBV12-4 and TRBJ2-7, with a possible D match to TRBD2 (7 bases). Trimming removed 2 bases from V and 7 bases from J, with 18 bases in between. CDR3 length: 15 residues. For the CDR3, the DNA is TGTGCCAGCAGTTTAAGGGGGGGATCCTACAATGAGCAGTACTTC. As protein: CASSLRGGSYNEQYF.

This clonotype has a handful of counts. The CDR3 loop is CASSQGTGNTEAFF. The CDR3 coding sequence is TGTGCCAGCAGCCAAGGGACAGGGAACACTGAAGCTTTCTTT. This sequence joins TRBV13 and TRBJ1-1, with 8 nucleotides matching TRBD1. The junction had 3 bases not matched to a gene; V was cut back by 5 bases and J by 1 base. The CDR3 totals 14 residues. Germline V gives CDR1 PRHDT, CDR2 FYEKMQ (reference sequence).

In this sample, this clonotype turned up once. The CDR3 DNA sequence: TGTGCCACCAGCAGGGTATCCGGGACCGGGGGCACTGAAGCTTTCTTT. Translated: CATSRVSGTGGTEAFF. The V gene is TRBV15, the J gene TRBJ1-1; possible D gene TRBD1, 5 bases. Germline V lookup: CDR1 LNHNV, CDR2 YYDKDF (reference sequence). Trimming stripped 3 bases from V and 4 bases from J, with 18 bases between. The CDR3 is 16 amino acids. Looking up the rest from reference TRBV15 and TRBJ1-1 gives the full variable domain: DAMVIQNPRYQVTQFGKPVTLSCSQTLNHNVMYWYQQKSSQAPKLLFHYYDKDFNNEADTPDNFQSRRPNTSFCFLDIRSPGLGDTAMYLCATSRVSGTGGTEAFFGQGTRLTVV.

The V call is TRBV5-1, the J call TRBJ2-7; perhaps TRBD1 as D (6 bases). The J call may not be correct, given that the DNA end is closer to TRBJ2-5. The CDR3 extends over 16 amino acids. Germline assignment: CDR1 SGHRS and CDR2 YFSETQ. The CDR3 reads CASSLAPAGDGETQYF. The CDR3 nucleotides read TGCGCCAGCAGCTTGGCCCCCGCAGGGGACGGAGAGACCCAGTACTTC.

In its sample, this clonotype was seen a few times. The V gene is TRBV2, the J gene TRBJ2-3, with D possibly being TRBD2 (6 bases). Trimming shortened V by 3 bases and J by 1 base, and 8 bases separated the two germline ends. The germline V gene encodes CDR1 SNHLY and CDR2 FYNNEI. This CDR3 has 14 residues. The CDR3, as DNA: TGTGCCAGCAGTGACCGGGAGCGCACAGATACGCAGTATTTT. The encoded protein is CASSDRERTDTQYF.

This sequence joins TRBV5-1 and TRBJ1-2; D is ambiguous. This CDR3 has 13 residues. Germline loops: CDR1 SGHRS, CDR2 YFSETQ. V was pared by 0 bases and J by 8 bases, with 11 bases between. The CDR3 loop reads CASSLGDLLGYTF. CDR3 DNA: TGCGCCAGCAGCTTGGGGGATCTATTAGGCTACACCTTC.

J is TRBJ2-3 and V is TRBV6-2 or TRBV6-3, with 11 nucleotides matching TRBD2. CDR3 size: 16 residues. Looked up from germline, CDR1 is MNHEY and CDR2 is SVGEGT. Unmatched junction bases numbered 7, after V lost 4 bases and J lost 4 bases. The CDR3 here is CASSSGLAEGADTQYF. In nucleotides, the CDR3 is TGTGCCAGCAGTTCGGGACTAGCGGAGGGGGCAGATACGCAGTATTTT.

A word on this clonotype: Its ends do not fully match the called genes, so a read error is possible. The rearrangement joins TRBV20-1 to TRBJ2-3; 12 positions match TRBD2. The CDR3 spans 16 residues. Germline CDR1 DFQATT, CDR2 SNEGSKA (reference sequence). This chain's CDR3 is CSARSVTSGSTDAQYF. The DNA for the CDR3 is TGCAGTGCTAGATCGGTGACTAGCGGGAGTACAGATGCGCAGTATTTT.

Many counts were recorded for this clonotype. This chain uses TRBV20-1 with TRBJ2-1; the D gene is possibly TRBD1 (5 bases). V was clipped by 1 base and J by 9 bases, with 10 bases between them. Per germline, CDR1 DFQATT and CDR2 SNEGSKA (reference sequence). The CDR3 contains 12 residues. This chain's CDR3 is CSARGVGAEQFF. The DNA of the CDR3 is TGCAGTGCTAGAGGGGTAGGGGCTGAGCAGTTCTTC.

The chain is built from TRBV7-2 and TRBJ2-1, with D hard to call. Germline V gene lookup returns CDR1 SGHTA and CDR2 FQGNSA. V lost 0 bases and J 6 bases, leaving 12 bases between the germline ends. This CDR3 region has 15 residues. DNA of the CDR3: TGTGCCAGCAGCTTAGCGAAACCGTGGGGCAATGAGCAGTTCTTC. It is translated as CASSLAKPWGNEQFF.